The 27 T cell receptor beta chains listed next were all sequenced from one sample in a study of blood T cell repertoires in COVID-19. Sequencing used immunoSEQ multiplex PCR; TCRdb keeps in-frame clones, though not all of them. The sample has roughly 230,000 clones, around four fifths seen once; the top ten hold more than 6%. Sequences were obtained from peripheral blood. These receptors all stem from a woman in her sixties or seventies with active or convalescent COVID-19.

The rearrangement uses TRBV7-9 and TRBJ2-2; D is unresolved. The germline V gene encodes CDR1 SEHNR and CDR2 FQNEAQ (reference sequence). The CDR3 has 13 amino acids. V was trimmed by 1 base and J by 3 bases, leaving 3 bases between them. This chain's CDR3 is CASSLVDTGELFF. In DNA form, the CDR3 reads TGTGCCAGCAGCTTAGTAGACACCGGGGAGCTGTTTTTT.

This chain connects TRBV5-1 to TRBJ1-6; no firm D call. Looked up from germline, CDR1 is SGHRS and CDR2 is YFSETQ. The CDR3 totals 17 residues. The V gene lost 4 bases and the J gene lost 3 bases, with 17 bases spanning the gap. The CDR3 DNA reads TGCGCCAGCAGCCGCCTGGTGGGAGAAAACTATAATTCACCCCTCCACTTT. This codes for CASSRLVGENYNSPLHF.

J is TRBJ2-1 and V is TRBV11-3; 7 positions match TRBD1. The CDR3 spans 17 residues. The J segment lost 1 base and the V segment lost 1 base, leaving 7 bases of the junction unmatched. CDR1 and CDR2 from the germline V gene are SGHNT and YENEEA. The DNA of the CDR3 is TGTGCCAGCAGCTTAGTCCGGGACAGCTTATCCTACAATGAGCAGTTCTTC. This codes for CASSLVRDSLSYNEQFF. Using reference TRBV11-3 and TRBJ2-1 for the parts outside the CDR3, the full variable domain is EAGVVQSPRYKIIEKKQPVAFWCNPISGHNTLYWYLQNLGQGPELLIRYENEEAVDDSQLPKDRFSAERLKGVDSTLKIQPAELGDSAVYLCASSLVRDSLSYNEQFFGPGTRLTVL.

The chain links TRBV18 to TRBJ2-1; TRBD2 matches at 7 bases. The CDR3 extends over 16 amino acids. Germline CDR1 is KGHSH and CDR2 is LQKENI. The trim removed 2 bases at V and 0 bases at J, leaving 4 bases unmatched. CDR3 amino acids: CASSPSSGASYNEQFF. Here the CDR3 DNA reads TGTGCCAGCTCACCATCCAGCGGGGCCTCCTACAATGAGCAGTTCTTC.

The V call is TRBV15, the J call TRBJ1-5; D is unclear. Germline lookup yields CDR1 LNHNV and CDR2 YYDKDF (reference sequence). The CDR3 sequence is 14 residues long. Trimming cost V 3 bases and J 4 bases, with 10 bases left between them. As DNA, the CDR3 is TGTGCCACCAGCAGTCCCGGCGGGAATCAGCCCCAGCATTTT. Protein sequence: CATSSPGGNQPQHF.

The DNA of the CDR3 is TGTGCCAGCAGTTATAGCGGCGGAACCCAAGAGACCCAGTACTTC. Translating it yields CASSYSGGTQETQYF. The chain combines TRBV6-5 with TRBJ2-5, with D possibly TRBD2 on 6 matching bases. The V gene lost 3 bases and the J gene lost 1 base, with 12 bases spanning the gap. CDR1 MNHEY and CDR2 SVGAGI come from the germline V gene. CDR3 length equals 15 residues.

The chain couples TRBV5-6 to TRBJ2-1, with D perhaps TRBD1 (6 bases). The V end lost 0 bases, the J end lost 9 bases, and 10 bases lay between the germline ends. Germline V lookup: CDR1 SGHDT, CDR2 YYEEEE. The CDR3 extends over 13 amino acids. The CDR3 region is CASSLGRGSEQFF. The CDR3 DNA sequence: TGTGCCAGCAGCTTGGGCAGGGGTAGTGAGCAGTTCTTC.

The V and J genes are TRBV4-1 and TRBJ1-5; D remains ambiguous. The germline gives CDR1 MGHRA, CDR2 YSYEKL. The CDR3 is 15 residues long. Between the trimmed V and J ends, which lost 3 bases and 7 bases, there was a span of 16 bases. The CDR3 reads CASSQSHLRLQPQHF. The CDR3 DNA reads as TGCGCCAGCAGCCAGAGTCATCTCAGGCTGCAGCCCCAGCATTTT.

This clone was recorded once. The rearrangement joins TRBV7-9 to TRBJ2-2; TRBD2 aligns across 10 bases. The ends lost 5 bases at V and 8 bases at J; junction bases unmatched: 8. CDR3 length equals 15 residues. Germline lookup yields CDR1 SEHNR and CDR2 FQNEAQ (reference sequence). CDR3 in DNA: TGTGCCAGCAGCCCGAGCGGGAGGGCCGGTGGGGAGCTGTTTTTT. Translating gives CASSPSGRAGGELFF.

The V gene is TRBV2, the J gene TRBJ1-2, with D possibly matching TRBD1 (5 bases). The V gene lost 7 bases and the J gene lost 7 bases, with 19 bases spanning the gap. Per the germline V gene, CDR1 is SNHLY and CDR2 is FYNNEI. This CDR3 is built from 14 residues. Written as DNA, the CDR3 is TGTGCCAGCAACCCGGGGGAGAGGCCTAGTGGCTACACCTTC. This translates into CASNPGERPSGYTF. The entire variable domain, with the rest obtained from reference TRBV2 and TRBJ1-2, is as follows: EPEVTQTPSHQVTQMGQEVILRCVPISNHLYFYWYRQILGQKVEFLVSFYNNEISEKSEIFDDQFSVERPDGSNFTLKIRSTKLEDSAMYFCASNPGERPSGYTFGSGTRLTVV.

J is TRBJ2-7 and V is TRBV5-1, with D perhaps matching TRBD1 (5 bases). The CDR3 extends over 14 amino acids. The ends were cut back, 0 bases at V and 6 bases at J, with 13 bases in the middle. The germline V gene has CDR1 SGHRS and CDR2 YFSETQ. The CDR3 loop reads CASSLVLAQGEQYF. In nucleotides, the CDR3 is TGCGCCAGCAGCTTGGTTCTGGCCCAGGGCGAGCAGTACTTC.

The rearrangement uses TRBV5-1 and TRBJ1-2; 12 bases fit TRBD1. The CDR3 spans 15 residues. CDR1 is SGHRS and CDR2 is YFSETQ in the germline V gene. With V trimmed by 4 bases and J by 4 bases, 5 bases remained unmatched. CDR3 amino acids: CASSTGQGAPYGYTF. Here the CDR3 DNA reads TGCGCCAGCAGCACGGGACAGGGGGCCCCCTATGGCTACACCTTC.

The rearrangement joins TRBV6-6 to TRBJ1-3; 9 positions match TRBD1. V trimming: 6 bases; J trimming: 0 bases; junction bases outside the gene matches: 9. The CDR3 is 17 residues long. Germline lookup yields CDR1 MNHNY and CDR2 SVGAGI (reference sequence). CDR3 nucleotides: TGTGCCAGCAGCCGACCGGGACAGGGATTCTCTGGAAACACCATATATTTT. Translating it yields CASSRPGQGFSGNTIYF.

This clone has a handful of counts. This sequence joins TRBV10-2 and TRBJ1-2; 9 bases are shared with TRBD1. The CDR3 contains 14 residues. Germline assignment: CDR1 WSHSY and CDR2 SAAADI. V shed 3 bases and J 7 bases; nucleotides not matched to a gene: 6. CDR3 protein: CASSEQGAQSGYTF. CDR3 in DNA: TGCGCCAGCAGTGAACAGGGGGCACAGTCTGGCTACACCTTC.

The sample holds a few counts of this clone. CDR3 in amino acids: CASSEVGAYTF. CDR3 bases: TGTGCCAGCAGTGAAGTGGGCGCCTACACCTTC. This chain links TRBV2 with TRBJ1-2; D gene uncertain. The CDR3 runs to 11 residues. The V and J ends lost 1 base and 10 bases respectively, with 7 bases between them. Germline-derived CDR1 and CDR2 are SNHLY and FYNNEI. The whole variable domain, filled in from reference TRBV2 and TRBJ1-2, reads EPEVTQTPSHQVTQMGQEVILRCVPISNHLYFYWYRQILGQKVEFLVSFYNNEISEKSEIFDDQFSVERPDGSNFTLKIRSTKLEDSAMYFCASSEVGAYTFGSGTRLTVV.

The V and J genes are TRBV7-6 and TRBJ2-3; 9 nucleotides match TRBD2. CDR1 and CDR2 from the germline V gene are SGHVS and FNYEAQ. J gave up 4 bases and V 3 bases, and 5 bases lay outside the gene matches. The length of the CDR3 is 15 residues. The CDR3 nucleotides are TGTGCCAGCAGCTTTGCGGGAGGGCCGGCAGATACGCAGTATTTT. Its translation is CASSFAGGPADTQYF. Full variable domain (rest looked up from reference TRBV7-6 and TRBJ2-3): GAGVSQSPRYKVTKRGQDVALRCDPISGHVSLYWYRQALGQGPEFLTYFNYEAQQDKSGLPNDRFSAERPEGSISTLTIQRTEQRDSAMYRCASSFAGGPADTQYFGPGTRLTVL.

V gene TRBV9 combines with J gene TRBJ1-1; D not certain. V gave up 2 bases and J gave up 1 base, with 9 bases separating them. The germline CDR1 and CDR2 sequences are SGDLS and YYNGEE. CDR3 length: 14 residues. The DNA for the CDR3 is TGTGCCAGCAGCGTCCGGGTGGAGAACACTGAAGCTTTCTTT. This gives the protein CASSVRVENTEAFF.

This chain links TRBV7-2 with TRBJ1-4; 9 bases map to TRBD1. Trimming took 5 bases from V and 5 from J; bases not matched to a gene: 3. CDR3 length equals 14 residues. Germline assignment: CDR1 SGHTA and CDR2 FQGNSA. CDR3 sequence reads: CASSQQGANEKLFF. CDR3 DNA: TGTGCCAGCAGCCAACAGGGGGCGAATGAAAAACTGTTTTTT.

The V gene is TRBV30, the J gene TRBJ1-5; no definite D call. Germline values: CDR1 GTSNPN, CDR2 SVGIG (reference sequence). There are 13 residues in the CDR3. Trimming took 1 base from V and 5 from J, leaving 9 bases between them. The CDR3 loop reads CAWSGEIDQPQHF. For the CDR3, the DNA is TGTGCCTGGAGTGGAGAGATTGATCAGCCCCAGCATTTT. The entire variable domain, with the rest obtained from reference TRBV30 and TRBJ1-5, is as follows: SQTIHQWPATLVQPVGSPLSLECTVEGTSNPNLYWYRQAAGRGLQLLFYSVGIGQISSEVPQNLSASRPQDRQFILSSKKLLLSDSGFYLCAWSGEIDQPQHFGDGTRLSIL.

Details on this clone: Other DNA variants within this sample encode the same CDR3. The gene calls are TRBV5-1 and TRBJ1-6, with a weak D call TRBD1 (5 bases). The length of the CDR3 is 14 residues. CDR1 is SGHRS, CDR2 YFSETQ, per germline. The V end was cut by 7 bases, the J end by 7 bases, with 15 bases between. CDR3 amino acids: CASRIDSPNSPLHF. CDR3 DNA: TGCGCCAGCCGAATTGACAGCCCAAATTCACCCCTCCACTTT.

The V call is TRBV20-1, the J call TRBJ1-1; D not resolved. Germline loops: CDR1 DFQATT, CDR2 SNEGSKA (reference sequence). The CDR3 has 9 residues. V shed 5 bases and J shed 8 bases, with 6 bases lying between them. The CDR3 spells CSAGREAFF. The CDR3 nucleotides are TGCAGTGCTGGCAGGGAAGCTTTCTTT.

This clone was seen a handful of times. The chain joins TRBV5-5 to TRBJ1-6; 7 positions match TRBD1. The CDR3 runs to 14 residues. Losses at the gene ends were 3 bases for V and 9 bases for J; bases not matched to a gene: 6. Germline CDR1 SGHKS, CDR2 YYEKEE (reference sequence). The CDR3 DNA sequence: TGTGCCAGCAGCTCCCAGGGGGTCGGTTCACCCCTCCACTTT. It specifies CASSSQGVGSPLHF.

The CDR3 nucleotides read TGTGCCAGCAGCCGGGACAGGGAAGATGGCTACACCTTC. Its translation: CASSRDREDGYTF. The chain recombines TRBV3-1 (or the pseudogene TRBV3-2) with TRBJ1-2, with 9 bases identical to TRBD1. The germline gives CDR1 LGHDT, CDR2 YNNKEL (reference sequence). The CDR3 is 13 amino acids. The ends lost 4 bases at V and 6 bases at J; junction bases unmatched: 3.

This clone was observed a few times. The chain has TRBV4-1 and TRBJ1-6; D not certain. Germline-derived CDR1 and CDR2 are MGHRA and YSYEKL. Trimming took 3 bases from V and 5 from J, leaving 14 bases between them. The CDR3 is 16 amino acids. CDR3 in DNA: TGCGCCAGCAGCCAGACAACAGATCCTGATAATTCACCCCTCCACTTT. The encoded protein is CASSQTTDPDNSPLHF.

The V gene is TRBV6-6, the J gene TRBJ1-6; D call uncertain. Germline CDR1 and CDR2: MNHNY and SVGAGI (reference sequence). The CDR3 is 13 amino acids. V was clipped by 7 bases and J by 7 bases, with 11 bases between them. The CDR3 DNA sequence: TGTGCCAGCACCTACGATTTGAATTCACCCCTCCACTTT. It is translated as CASTYDLNSPLHF.

V gene TRBV6-1 combines with J gene TRBJ2-2; the D gene is possibly TRBD2 (5 bases). The CDR3 totals 16 residues. Germline V lookup: CDR1 MNHNS, CDR2 SASEGT. V dropped 1 base and J dropped 6 bases, with 15 bases sitting between them. CDR3 DNA: TGTGCCAGCAGTGAAGGGGAAGAGGGTTGGTCCGGGGAGCTGTTTTTT. Translation: CASSEGEEGWSGELFF.

In its sample, this clone was seen a few times. The V and J genes are TRBV7-9 and TRBJ2-7, with D uncertain. This CDR3 is 12 amino acids long. Trimming took 1 base from V and 3 from J, leaving 4 bases between them. Germline V CDR1 and CDR2: SEHNR, FQNEAQ (reference sequence). CDR3 in DNA: TGTGCCAGCAGCTTAGGGAGCTACGAGCAGTACGTC. Protein: CASSLGSYEQYV.